This TCR beta chain originates from a study of beta chain features in type 1 diabetes. As concerns this clone: The target antigen is unknown.

cDNA synthesis used the whole RNA isolate, giving expressed TCRB sequences. Sequenced naive, central memory and regulatory T cell samples produced an average of roughly 3.5 million reads. Repertoires were generated with immunoSEQ multiplex PCR, while TCRdb's copy carries only in-frame clones and drops some. The top ten clones hold about 0.097% of a sample with 500,000 to 700,000 clones, about 16% of them seen once. Study-wide findings and caveats: In patients and controls equally, PCR might favor templates that are shorter. Patients with type 1 diabetes showed fewer VDJ junction insertions and more deletions. TCRB rearrangement may or may not be influenced by HLA type; here this remained unresolved.

Looked up from germline, CDR1 is SQVTM and CDR2 is ANQGSEA. Trimming took 4 bases from V and 3 from J, leaving 10 bases between them. The CDR3 is 13 amino acids. The sequence derives from a man aged 18 to 29 in good health. This chain links TRBV29-1 with TRBJ1-5; tentative D call: TRBD1 (6 bases). The sequenced material came from naive CD4+ T cells from blood. CDR3 nucleotide sequence: TGCAGCGTTGCTTGGGACAACAATCAGCCCCAGCATTTT. Translated: CSVAWDNNQPQHF.